Listed below are T cell receptor beta chains from one sample, sequenced in a study of cytomegalovirus exposure and HLA in healthy donors. The method was immunoSEQ multiplex PCR; TCRdb's version includes in-frame clones alone and lacks a portion of them. This repertoire shows about 160,000 clones, about 75% found once; its top ten account for over 0.95%. Material: PBMCs. These receptors came from a woman aged 45-65 years in good health and CMV-seropositive. The CDR3 runs from the conserved cysteine through the conserved F or W. Each record gives: D gene, J gene, V gene, clone size, CDR3 length, CDR3 protein, CDR3 DNA. The D gene is left open where the match is weak. The size field is filled for only some rows; it gives once, few, many or a size class.

TRBD2,TRBJ2-3,TRBV7-2,-,16,CASRRTSGGNTDTQYF,TGTGCCAGCAGGCGGACTAGCGGGGGAAACACAGATACGCAGTATTTT
TRBD1,TRBJ2-1,TRBV9,few,15,CASSGGQGAYNEQFF,TGTGCCAGCAGCGGAGGACAGGGGGCCTACAATGAGCAGTTCTTC
TRBD1,TRBJ1-4,TRBV11-2,few,14,CASSLGQGSEKLFF,TGTGCCAGCAGCTTAGGACAGGGGAGCGAAAAACTGTTTTTT
-,TRBJ2-7,TRBV9,-,14,CASSALGSPYEQYF,TGTGCCAGCAGCGCCCTAGGCTCCCCCTACGAGCAGTACTTC
TRBD2,TRBJ2-1,TRBV29-1,-,14,CSVEGSGGANEQFF,TGCAGCGTTGAAGGTAGCGGGGGGGCTAATGAGCAGTTCTTC
-,TRBJ2-5,TRBV18,-,13,CASSPGLLETQYF,TGTGCCAGCTCACCGGGCCTCCTAGAGACCCAGTACTTC
TRBD2,TRBJ2-7,TRBV28,-,17,CASSLVAGGSNTYEQYF,TGTGCCAGCAGTTTAGTAGCGGGGGGTTCTAATACCTACGAGCAGTACTTC
-,TRBJ2-5,TRBV19,-,14,CASSIDRVQETQYF,TGTGCCAGTAGTATAGACAGGGTCCAAGAGACCCAGTACTTC
-,TRBJ2-1,TRBV10-3,-,16,CAISDFTPVNGNEQFF,TGTGCCATCAGTGATTTTACTCCCGTTAACGGCAATGAGCAGTTCTTC
TRBD1,TRBJ1-5,TRBV6-1,-,14,CASTHGTDNQPQHF,TGTGCCAGCACCCATGGGACAGACAATCAGCCCCAGCATTTT
-,TRBJ2-7,TRBV7-9,-,14,CASSFQREGAEQYF,TGTGCCAGCAGCTTTCAACGTGAAGGGGCCGAGCAGTACTTC
-,TRBJ2-7,TRBV25-1,-,14,CASSEQGGAYEQYF,TGTGCCAGCAGTGAACAGGGGGGTGCATACGAGCAGTACTTC
TRBD1,TRBJ2-1,TRBV5-1,-,16,CASSLAVTGSRDEQFF,TGCGCCAGCAGCTTGGCCGTGACAGGGTCTCGTGATGAGCAGTTCTTC
-,TRBJ2-5,TRBV12-5,-,11,CASGFEETQYF,TGTGCTAGTGGTTTTGAGGAGACCCAGTACTTC
-,TRBJ1-2,TRBV18,-,12,CASSPGVHGYTF,TGTGCCAGCTCACCGGGCGTTCATGGCTACACCTTC
TRBD1,TRBJ1-1,TRBV5-1,-,16,CASSPGTGVMNTEAFF,TGCGCCAGCAGCCCCGGGACAGGGGTCATGAACACTGAAGCTTTCTTT
TRBD2,TRBJ2-3,TRBV6-6,few,14,CASSPGGWTDTQYF,TGTGCCAGCAGCCCGGGGGGGTGGACAGATACGCAGTATTTT
-,TRBJ2-7,TRBV18,-,12,CASSQGRYEQYF,TGTGCCAGCTCCCAGGGGCGCTACGAGCAGTACTTC
-,TRBJ1-3,TRBV4-1,-,17,CASSQGSGVRSGNTIYF,TGCGCCAGCAGCCAGGGGTCAGGGGTTCGGTCTGGAAACACCATATATTTT
-,TRBJ1-3,TRBV7-8,-,14,CASSKQSSGNTIYF,TGTGCCAGCAGCAAACAGAGCTCTGGAAACACCATATATTTT
TRBD2,TRBJ2-7,TRBV6-5,-,15,CASSTRGAGGREQYF,TGTGCCAGCTCTACGAGGGGAGCGGGGGGTAGGGAGCAGTACTTC
TRBD1,TRBJ1-1,TRBV11-2,-,15,CASSRGTGLNTEAFF,TGTGCCAGCTCTAGGGGGACAGGATTGAACACTGAAGCTTTCTTT
TRBD2,TRBJ2-7,TRBV6-5,-,14,CASSTGLAGGYWNF,TGTGCCAGCAGCACGGGACTAGCGGGAGGGTACTGGAACTTC
-,TRBJ1-5,TRBV6-5,-,12,CASGAAGQPQHF,TGTGCCAGCGGCGCAGCGGGGCAGCCCCAGCATTTT
TRBD1,TRBJ2-2,TRBV30,-,15,CAWRGQGMGTGELFF,TGTGCCTGGAGGGGACAGGGTATGGGGACCGGGGAGCTGTTTTTT
TRBD2,TRBJ2-1,TRBV11-2,-,16,CASSRTLAGGYNEQFF,TGTGCCAGCAGCCGAACTCTAGCGGGAGGGTACAATGAGCAGTTCTTC
TRBD1,TRBJ1-2,TRBV2,-,14,CASSEDRVAYGYTF,TGTGCCAGCAGTGAGGACAGGGTGGCCTATGGCTACACCTTC
-,TRBJ2-7,TRBV27,few,14,CASSLDGVSYEQYF,TGTGCCAGCAGTCTGGACGGGGTCTCCTACGAGCAGTACTTC
-,TRBJ2-4,TRBV5-8,-,13,CATESGSQNIQYF,TGTGCCACGGAGAGCGGTTCGCAAAACATTCAGTACTTC
TRBD1,TRBJ2-2,TRBV6-5,-,12,CASSPHRGELFF,TGTGCCAGCAGTCCTCACAGGGGAGAGCTGTTTTTT
-,TRBJ2-2,TRBV28,few,15,CASSSRVVVTGELFF,TGTGCCAGCAGTTCCAGGGTTGTCGTCACCGGGGAGCTGTTTTTT
TRBD1,TRBJ2-2,TRBV19,-,14,CASSRQGISGELFF,TGTGCCAGTAGTCGACAGGGGATTTCCGGGGAGCTGTTTTTT
-,TRBJ1-1,TRBV7-2,few,14,CASSLVEGMGEAFF,TGTGCCAGCAGCTTAGTGGAGGGGATGGGGGAAGCTTTCTTT
-,TRBJ1-1,TRBV18,-,13,CASSLQVNTEAFF,TGTGCCAGCTCACTACAGGTGAACACTGAAGCTTTCTTT
TRBD1,TRBJ1-3,TRBV18,once,16,CASSPGLDRRGNTIYF,TGTGCCAGCTCACCGGGTCTGGACAGGCGTGGAAACACCATATATTTT
-,TRBJ1-1,TRBV7-3,once,14,CASSFQGGDTEAFF,TGTGCCAGCAGCTTTCAGGGTGGGGACACTGAAGCTTTCTTT
TRBD1,TRBJ1-2,TRBV15,-,16,CATSRATGDGSYGYTF,TGTGCCACCAGCAGAGCGACAGGGGATGGGAGCTATGGCTACACCTTC